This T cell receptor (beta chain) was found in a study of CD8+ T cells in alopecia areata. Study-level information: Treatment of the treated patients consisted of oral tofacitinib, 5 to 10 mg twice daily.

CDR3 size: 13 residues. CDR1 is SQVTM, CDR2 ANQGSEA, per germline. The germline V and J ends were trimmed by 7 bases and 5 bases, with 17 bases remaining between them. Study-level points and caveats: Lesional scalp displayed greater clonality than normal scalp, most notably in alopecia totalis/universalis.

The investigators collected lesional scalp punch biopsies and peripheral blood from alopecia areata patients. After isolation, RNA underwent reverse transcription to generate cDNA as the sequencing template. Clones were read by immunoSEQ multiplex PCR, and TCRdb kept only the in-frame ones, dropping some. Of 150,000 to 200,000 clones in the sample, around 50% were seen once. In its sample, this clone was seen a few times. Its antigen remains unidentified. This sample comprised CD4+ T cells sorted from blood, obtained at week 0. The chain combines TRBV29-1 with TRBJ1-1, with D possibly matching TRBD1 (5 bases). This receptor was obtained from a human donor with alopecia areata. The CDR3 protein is CSGRGATGTEAFF. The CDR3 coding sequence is TGCAGCGGAAGAGGGGCGACTGGGACTGAAGCTTTCTTT.